Listed below are T cell receptor beta chains from one sample, sequenced in a study of neurological immune-mediated disorders. TCRdb re-called the 5' RACE reads with MiXCR, one entry per CDR3 protein. The sample holds 50,000 to 85,000 distinct CDR3 sequences, roughly 5.5% seen once. The sequencing input was PBMCs. Every receptor here comes from a young woman with multiple sclerosis. The CDR3 runs from the conserved cysteine through the conserved F or W. A D gene is named only where the DNA matches it firmly. Size is omitted from some rows. Given values are once, few, many or a class for expanded clones.

J gene: TRBJ1-2; D gene: -; clone size: many; V gene: TRBV20-1; CDR3 protein: CSARDIYGYTF; CDR3 DNA: TGCAGTGCTAGAGACATCTATGGCTACACCTTC
J gene: TRBJ2-3; D gene: TRBD2; clone size: few; V gene: TRBV6-6; CDR3 protein: CASRPGSGGVDTQYF; CDR3 DNA: TGTGCCAGCAGGCCAGGGAGCGGGGGTGTGGATACGCAGTATTTT
J gene: TRBJ2-3; D gene: TRBD2; clone size: many; V gene: TRBV20-1; CDR3 protein: CSARTAGGPRDTQYF; CDR3 DNA: TGCAGTGCTAGAACAGCGGGGGGCCCCCGGGATACGCAGTATTTT
J gene: TRBJ2-7; D gene: TRBD2; clone size: many; V gene: TRBV7-2; CDR3 protein: CASSLLSGGVSYEQYF; CDR3 DNA: TGTGCCAGCAGCTTGCTAAGCGGGGGGGTCTCCTACGAGCAGTACTTC
J gene: TRBJ1-1; D gene: -; clone size: many; V gene: TRBV6-5; CDR3 protein: CASREPNTEAFF; CDR3 DNA: TGTGCCAGCCGGGAGCCGAACACTGAAGCTTTCTTT
J gene: TRBJ2-3; D gene: -; clone size: many; V gene: TRBV5-1; CDR3 protein: CASSLGTFHTDTQYF; CDR3 DNA: TGCGCCAGCAGCCTAGGGACTTTTCACACAGATACGCAGTATTTT
J gene: TRBJ2-3; D gene: TRBD2; clone size: many; V gene: TRBV5-1; CDR3 protein: CASSSRVSGGAADTQYF; CDR3 DNA: TGCGCCAGCAGCTCACGTGTTAGCGGGGGGGCAGCAGATACGCAGTATTTT
J gene: TRBJ1-2; D gene: TRBD1; clone size: many; V gene: TRBV28; CDR3 protein: CASSLGQGYTF; CDR3 DNA: TGTGCCAGCAGTTTGGGACAGGGCTACACCTTC
J gene: TRBJ2-7; D gene: -; clone size: -; V gene: TRBV30; CDR3 protein: CAWSSRISYEQYF; CDR3 DNA: TGTGCCTGGAGTAGCAGGATATCCTACGAGCAGTACTTC
J gene: TRBJ2-7; D gene: -; clone size: -; V gene: TRBV12-3/TRBV12-4; CDR3 protein: CASSLEGAGEQYF; CDR3 DNA: TGTGCCAGCAGTTTGGAGGGGGCCGGCGAGCAGTACTTC
J gene: TRBJ1-5; D gene: -; clone size: -; V gene: TRBV21-1; CDR3 protein: CASSADLDNQPQHF; CDR3 DNA: TGTGCCAGCAGCGCGGACTTAGACAATCAGCCCCAGCATTTT
J gene: TRBJ1-1; D gene: -; clone size: once; V gene: TRBV29-1; CDR3 protein: CSVEGKGTEAFF; CDR3 DNA: TGCAGCGTTGAGGGCAAGGGAACTGAAGCTTTCTTT
J gene: TRBJ2-1; D gene: TRBD1; clone size: many; V gene: TRBV5-1; CDR3 protein: CASSSDRVDEQFF; CDR3 DNA: TGCGCCAGCAGCTCGGACAGGGTCGATGAGCAGTTCTTC
J gene: TRBJ1-2; D gene: -; clone size: many; V gene: TRBV5-1; CDR3 protein: CASSDGSYGYTF; CDR3 DNA: TGCGCCAGCAGCGACGGCTCCTATGGCTACACCTTC
J gene: TRBJ2-1; D gene: TRBD1; clone size: few; V gene: TRBV5-1; CDR3 protein: CASSLQQTGASYNEQFF; CDR3 DNA: TGCGCCAGCAGCTTGCAGCAGACAGGGGCCTCCTACAATGAGCAGTTCTTC
J gene: TRBJ2-3; D gene: TRBD2; clone size: many; V gene: TRBV28; CDR3 protein: CASSRILPGTSSFLAPDTQYF; CDR3 DNA: TGTGCCAGCAGTCGAATACTCCCCGGGACTAGTTCCTTTTTAGCCCCAGATACGCAGTATTTT
J gene: TRBJ2-1; D gene: TRBD2; clone size: few; V gene: TRBV5-5; CDR3 protein: CASSLLAGVSDEQFF; CDR3 DNA: TGTGCCAGCAGCTTGTTAGCGGGGGTTTCTGATGAGCAGTTCTTC
J gene: TRBJ2-7; D gene: -; clone size: -; V gene: TRBV29-1; CDR3 protein: CSVVGQSYEQYF; CDR3 DNA: TGCAGCGTTGTAGGCCAGAGCTACGAGCAGTACTTC
J gene: TRBJ1-6; D gene: -; clone size: many; V gene: TRBV15; CDR3 protein: CATSRAQGMHSPLHF; CDR3 DNA: TGTGCCACCAGCAGAGCTCAGGGGATGCATTCACCCCTCCACTTT
J gene: TRBJ1-2; D gene: -; clone size: many; V gene: TRBV20-1; CDR3 protein: CSARDRNGGEYGYTF; CDR3 DNA: TGCAGTGCTAGAGATCGGAACGGAGGTGAATATGGCTACACCTTC
J gene: TRBJ2-3; D gene: TRBD2; clone size: -; V gene: TRBV20-1; CDR3 protein: CSATYWTSGGAGTDTQYF; CDR3 DNA: TGCAGTGCTACATACTGGACTAGCGGGGGGGCTGGCACAGATACGCAGTATTTT
J gene: TRBJ1-1; D gene: -; clone size: few; V gene: TRBV20-1; CDR3 protein: CSARVDPGAMVEAFF; CDR3 DNA: TGCAGTGCTAGAGTGGATCCGGGAGCCATGGTTGAAGCTTTCTTT
J gene: TRBJ2-7; D gene: -; clone size: many; V gene: TRBV27; CDR3 protein: CASSRLTLTGRGEQYF; CDR3 DNA: TGTGCCAGCAGCCGCCTCACCCTGACAGGGAGGGGGGAGCAGTACTTC
J gene: TRBJ2-5; D gene: -; clone size: -; V gene: TRBV28; CDR3 protein: CASSPLFGGGPQETQYF; CDR3 DNA: TGTGCCAGCAGTCCGCTTTTTGGGGGGGGCCCCCAAGAGACCCAGTACTTC
J gene: TRBJ2-5; D gene: TRBD2; clone size: many; V gene: TRBV12-3/TRBV12-4; CDR3 protein: CASSLAGTSGGQETQYF; CDR3 DNA: TGTGCCAGCAGTTTGGCCGGGACTAGCGGGGGCCAAGAGACCCAGTACTTC
J gene: TRBJ2-7; D gene: TRBD1; clone size: many; V gene: TRBV5-1; CDR3 protein: CASSSLTGGGYEQYF; CDR3 DNA: TGCGCCAGCAGCTCTCTGACAGGGGGCGGCTACGAGCAGTACTTC
J gene: TRBJ2-6; D gene: -; clone size: many; V gene: TRBV10-3; CDR3 protein: CAISESGDSGANVLTF; CDR3 DNA: TGTGCCATCAGTGAGTCTGGGGACTCTGGGGCCAACGTCCTGACTTTC
J gene: TRBJ2-1; D gene: TRBD2; clone size: -; V gene: TRBV20-1; CDR3 protein: CSATPIAGGEQFF; CDR3 DNA: TGCAGTGCTACCCCCATAGCGGGGGGAGAGCAGTTCTTC
J gene: TRBJ2-7; D gene: -; clone size: few; V gene: TRBV29-1; CDR3 protein: CSVEDQGYEQYF; CDR3 DNA: TGCAGCGTTGAGGACCAGGGCTACGAGCAGTACTTC
J gene: TRBJ2-3; D gene: TRBD2; clone size: many; V gene: TRBV20-1; CDR3 protein: CSARDMASGASTDTQYF; CDR3 DNA: TGCAGTGCTAGAGATATGGCTAGCGGAGCTAGCACAGATACGCAGTATTTT
J gene: TRBJ2-2; D gene: TRBD1; clone size: many; V gene: TRBV5-1; CDR3 protein: CASSFKRQGHATGELFF; CDR3 DNA: TGCGCCAGCAGCTTTAAACGACAGGGCCACGCTACCGGGGAGCTGTTTTTT
J gene: TRBJ1-5; D gene: -; clone size: many; V gene: TRBV27; CDR3 protein: CASSSTTGYSNQPQHF; CDR3 DNA: TGTGCCAGCAGTTCCACGACAGGCTATAGCAATCAGCCCCAGCATTTT
J gene: TRBJ1-1; D gene: -; clone size: many; V gene: TRBV29-1; CDR3 protein: CSVGQANTEAFF; CDR3 DNA: TGCAGCGTTGGGCAGGCGAACACTGAAGCTTTCTTT
J gene: TRBJ2-7; D gene: TRBD1; clone size: many; V gene: TRBV9; CDR3 protein: CASSVGDSTYEQYF; CDR3 DNA: TGTGCCAGCAGCGTAGGGGACAGCACCTACGAGCAGTACTTC
J gene: TRBJ2-7; D gene: -; clone size: -; V gene: TRBV20-1; CDR3 protein: CSAILDPQGEQYF; CDR3 DNA: TGCAGTGCTATTTTGGATCCTCAGGGCGAGCAGTACTTC
J gene: TRBJ2-5; D gene: TRBD2; clone size: many; V gene: TRBV7-9; CDR3 protein: CASSLLPGLAGGRETQYF; CDR3 DNA: TGTGCCAGCAGCTTGCTCCCGGGACTAGCGGGGGGGCGCGAGACCCAGTACTTC
J gene: TRBJ2-3; D gene: -; clone size: -; V gene: TRBV20-1; CDR3 protein: CSASNRGDTQYF; CDR3 DNA: TGCAGTGCTAGCAATCGAGGAGATACGCAGTATTTT
J gene: TRBJ2-2; D gene: -; clone size: few; V gene: TRBV2; CDR3 protein: CASSPITGELFF; CDR3 DNA: TGTGCCAGCAGTCCCATCACCGGGGAGCTGTTTTTT
J gene: TRBJ1-1; D gene: -; clone size: many; V gene: TRBV20-1; CDR3 protein: CSARISWGGWAEAFF; CDR3 DNA: TGCAGTGCTAGGATCTCGTGGGGAGGGTGGGCTGAAGCTTTCTTT
J gene: TRBJ2-5; D gene: -; clone size: many; V gene: TRBV7-6; CDR3 protein: CASSPGSLGETQYF; CDR3 DNA: TGTGCCAGCAGCCCCGGGAGCCTGGGGGAGACCCAGTACTTC
J gene: TRBJ2-7; D gene: TRBD2; clone size: many; V gene: TRBV5-6; CDR3 protein: CASSLALAGGLAEQYF; CDR3 DNA: TGTGCCAGCAGCTTGGCCCTAGCGGGGGGCCTCGCCGAGCAGTACTTC
J gene: TRBJ2-5; D gene: TRBD2; clone size: -; V gene: TRBV11-2; CDR3 protein: CASSSVYAGGQETQYF; CDR3 DNA: TGTGCCAGCAGCTCGGTTTATGCGGGGGGGCAAGAGACCCAGTACTTC
J gene: TRBJ2-3; D gene: -; clone size: many; V gene: TRBV5-1; CDR3 protein: CASSLGQGGADTQYF; CDR3 DNA: TGCGCCAGCAGCTTGGGGCAGGGGGGGGCAGATACGCAGTATTTT
J gene: TRBJ1-1; D gene: -; clone size: few; V gene: TRBV20-1; CDR3 protein: CSAPPATGSTEAFF; CDR3 DNA: TGCAGTGCCCCGCCGGCCACAGGGTCCACTGAAGCTTTCTTT
J gene: TRBJ1-2; D gene: -; clone size: -; V gene: TRBV25-1; CDR3 protein: CASVGGTQPYGYTF; CDR3 DNA: TGTGCCAGCGTGGGTGGGACACAACCCTATGGCTACACCTTC
J gene: TRBJ1-4; D gene: TRBD1; clone size: many; V gene: TRBV12-3/TRBV12-4; CDR3 protein: CASRVPGQGSEKLFF; CDR3 DNA: TGTGCCAGCAGAGTACCGGGACAGGGAAGTGAAAAACTGTTTTTT